Each of the 20 T cell receptor beta chains below was sequenced from the same sample in a study of memory B cells and T cells in multiple sclerosis. Assay: immunoSEQ multiplex PCR; the TCRdb copy retains only in-frame clones and omits some. The sample consists of roughly 12,000 clones, roughly four fifths of them appearing once. Stimulus-free culture yielded autoproliferating CFSE-dim and non-proliferating CFSE-high T cells, each sequenced separately. Cultures began with about 50 million CFSE-labeled PBMCs, unstimulated for roughly seven days, with replicate wells pooled. These receptors are not linked to any known antigen. The specimen was PBMCs from blood kept in culture. The origin of the receptors is a human donor with multiple sclerosis.

Here the CDR3 reads CATSRDHSTDTQYF. CDR3 nucleotides: TGTGCCACCAGCAGAGATCATAGCACAGATACGCAGTATTTT. This sequence joins TRBV15 and TRBJ2-3; no clear D. The CDR3 has 14 residues. V was shortened by 0 bases and J by 0 bases, with 4 bases between the two germline ends. CDR1 LNHNV and CDR2 YYDKDF come from the germline V gene (reference sequence).

This clone was counted a few times. This chain uses TRBV12-5 with TRBJ2-3; 8 bases match TRBD2. Looked up from germline, CDR1 is LGHNT and CDR2 is FRNRAP. The CDR3 spans 16 residues. V trimming: 6 bases; J trimming: 4 bases; junction bases outside the gene matches: 12. The DNA for the CDR3 is TGTGCTAGTGGCGGACGGGGGGGGCGCGCTGCAGATACGCAGTATTTT. Translation: CASGGRGGRAADTQYF.

With respect to this clone: The junction shows a germline mismatch at one end, possibly a read error. J is TRBJ2-5 and V is TRBV28; the match to TRBD1 covers 8 bases. The CDR3 contains 15 residues. Germline V gene data show CDR1 as MDHEN and CDR2 as SYDVKM. The CDR3 spells CASSSLSGGQGTQYF. The DNA of the CDR3 is TGTGCCAGCAGTTCCCTCTCAGGGGGCCAAGGGACCCAGTACTTC.

This rearrangement joins TRBV6-1 to TRBJ1-5; D remains ambiguous. The CDR3 runs 13 residues. The V and J ends lost 5 bases and 4 bases respectively, with 9 bases between them. The germline gives CDR1 MNHNS, CDR2 SASEGT. CDR3 sequence (DNA): TGTGCCAGCAGTCCCGAAGGGAATCAGCCCCAGCATTTT. Protein product: CASSPEGNQPQHF.

The chain uses TRBV6-1 and TRBJ2-3, with D unresolved. This CDR3 has 11 amino acids. CDR1 MNHNS and CDR2 SASEGT come from the germline V gene. V was trimmed by 6 bases and J by 6 bases, leaving 7 bases between them. The CDR3 DNA is TGTGCCAGCAGCCCCATGGATACGCAGTATTTT. Translation: CASSPMDTQYF.

The chain carries TRBV2 and TRBJ2-7, with D unresolved. V lost 7 bases, J lost 4 bases, and 11 bases lay in between. CDR3 size: 12 residues. The germline V gene encodes CDR1 SNHLY and CDR2 FYNNEI. The CDR3 loop is CASTDTLYEQYF. The CDR3 region has the DNA TGTGCCAGCACAGACACCTTATACGAGCAGTACTTC.

Here the CDR3 DNA reads TGTGCCAGCAGTTTATTAGGAGTCGGTGGCTACACCTTC. Translated: CASSLLGVGGYTF. The rearrangement joins TRBV28 to TRBJ1-2, with D hard to call. V was cut by 1 base and J by 7 bases, with 10 bases left in between. Germline assignment: CDR1 MDHEN and CDR2 SYDVKM. This CDR3 spans 13 amino acids.

The gene calls are TRBV5-6 and TRBJ2-7; 7 positions agree with TRBD2. Trimming cost V 2 bases and J 5 bases; bases outside gene matches: 7. The germline V gene encodes CDR1 SGHDT and CDR2 YYEEEE. The CDR3 sequence is 14 residues long. CDR3 sequence reads: CASSFGSGSDEQYF. The CDR3 region has the DNA TGTGCCAGCAGCTTTGGTAGCGGGTCGGACGAGCAGTACTTC.

The rearrangement joins TRBV2 to TRBJ2-7; D perhaps matches TRBD2 (5 bases). Matching the DNA end better, TRBJ2-1 makes the J call doubtful. The CDR3 runs to 15 residues. Germline CDR1 reads SNHLY; CDR2 reads FYNNEI. CDR3: CASRYDRGNHNEQFF. The CDR3, as DNA: TGTGCCAGCAGGTATGACCGGGGAAATCACAATGAGCAGTTCTTC.

The genes are TRBV5-8 and TRBJ2-7; 8 nucleotides agree with TRBD1. Germline-derived CDR1 and CDR2 are SGHTS and YDEGEE. This CDR3 has 15 amino acids. V trimming: 6 bases; J trimming: 5 bases; junction bases outside the gene matches: 13. The CDR3 DNA follows: TGTGCCAGCACCAACGGCTGGGCAGGGGGCGACGAGCAGTACTTC. Protein product: CASTNGWAGGDEQYF.

The rearrangement joins TRBV5-1 to TRBJ2-7; TRBD2 might be the D (5 bases). V was shortened by 2 bases and J by 0 bases, with 9 bases between the two germline ends. The CDR3 runs 14 residues. Germline V CDR1 and CDR2: SGHRS, YFSETQ. The CDR3 sequence: CASSFTGFSYEQYF. DNA of the CDR3: TGCGCCAGCAGCTTCACGGGGTTCTCCTACGAGCAGTACTTC.

In this sample, this clone turned up once. The chain recombines TRBV5-5 with TRBJ1-1; 7 bases map to TRBD1. Germline V gene sequence: CDR1 SGHKS, CDR2 YYEKEE (reference sequence). The CDR3 runs 14 residues. Losses at the gene ends were 4 bases for V and 4 bases for J; bases not matched to a gene: 7. The CDR3 sequence: CASSPDRDGTEAFF. In DNA, the CDR3 is TGTGCCAGCAGCCCTGACAGGGATGGCACTGAAGCTTTCTTT.

The gene calls are TRBV6-1 and TRBJ1-2; 9 bases fit TRBD1. The CDR3 runs to 14 residues. Looked up from germline, CDR1 is MNHNS and CDR2 is SASEGT. Germline trimming cut 6 bases from V and 5 bases from J; bases unmatched to any gene: 7. Written as DNA, the CDR3 is TGTGCCAGCAGGGGACAGGGAGGAGGGTATGGCTACACCTTC. It specifies CASRGQGGGYGYTF.

This chain's CDR3 is CASSLTTMNTEAFF. In DNA form, the CDR3 reads TGCGCCAGCAGCTTGACAACCATGAACACTGAAGCTTTCTTT. This chain links TRBV5-1 with TRBJ1-1, with D hard to call. With 1 base removed from V and 0 bases from J, the gap between germline ends came to 7 bases. The germline V gene has CDR1 SGHRS and CDR2 YFSETQ. The CDR3 has 14 residues.

This sequence joins TRBV4-2 and TRBJ2-1, with TRBD2 as a possible D gene (6 bases). The germline V and J ends were trimmed by 0 bases and 3 bases, with 12 bases remaining between them. Per the germline V gene, CDR1 is LGHNA and CDR2 is YNFKEQ. The CDR3 extends over 16 amino acids. The CDR3 DNA reads as TGTGCCAGCAGCCAAGATCTTAGCGGAGGCTACAATGAGCAGTTCTTC. This translates into CASSQDLSGGYNEQFF.

J is TRBJ1-1 and V is TRBV2, with TRBD1 matching 7 bases. This CDR3 contains 12 residues. V lost 6 bases to trimming and J lost 7 bases; unmatched junction nucleotides: 5. The V gene's germline CDR1 is SNHLY and CDR2 FYNNEI. CDR3 DNA: TGTGCCAGCAGAGGGGACAGAGGTGAAGCTTTCTTT. It specifies CASRGDRGEAFF.

The J gene is TRBJ1-3, the V gene TRBV2; D is unclear. Germline V lookup: CDR1 SNHLY, CDR2 FYNNEI. The CDR3 sequence is 11 residues long. Trimming shortened V by 6 bases and J by 7 bases, and 7 bases separated the two germline ends. CDR3 sequence reads: CASRAGNTIYF. The CDR3 nucleotides are TGTGCCAGCAGGGCCGGGAACACCATATATTTT. Filled out from reference TRBV2 and TRBJ1-3, the complete variable domain reads EPEVTQTPSHQVTQMGQEVILRCVPISNHLYFYWYRQILGQKVEFLVSFYNNEISEKSEIFDDQFSVERPDGSNFTLKIRSTKLEDSAMYFCASRAGNTIYFGEGSWLTVV.

The chain couples TRBV10-3 to TRBJ2-2; D is undetermined. Trimming took off 6 bases at V and 5 bases at J, with 10 bases between the two ends. The CDR3 has 13 amino acids. Germline V lookup: CDR1 ENHRY, CDR2 SYGVKD. The CDR3 spells CAISPRNTGELFF. In nucleotides, the CDR3 is TGTGCCATCAGCCCACGGAATACCGGGGAGCTGTTTTTT.

The chain joins TRBV4-1 to TRBJ2-1, with TRBD2 matching 10 bases. Germline loops: CDR1 MGHRA, CDR2 YSYEKL. The junction had 5 bases not matched to a gene; V was cut back by 0 bases and J by 6 bases. The CDR3 totals 16 residues. CDR3 sequence reads: CASSQDASGGGNEQFF. In DNA, the CDR3 is TGCGCCAGCAGCCAAGATGCTAGCGGGGGTGGCAATGAGCAGTTCTTC.

J is TRBJ2-5 and V is TRBV5-1, with TRBD2 identical over 14 bases. Trimming took 4 bases from V and 5 from J; bases not matched to a gene: 10. The CDR3 runs 17 residues. Germline values: CDR1 SGHRS, CDR2 YFSETQ. CDR3 loop: CASSTSGTSGSLETQYF. CDR3 coding DNA: TGCGCCAGCAGCACCTCCGGGACTAGCGGGAGTCTGGAGACCCAGTACTTC.